The present entry profiles one T cell receptor (beta chain) with its context. A few counts support this clone. This clone's antigen is unknown. No per-base quality is available; no much larger clone lies one base away. The sample comes from a study of beta chain features in type 1 diabetes (dated by TCRdb to between 2018 and 2020). Background on the whole study: No differences in mean age, gender distribution, total cell number or subset yield were found between patients and healthy donors. Across all samples, 90 million to 130 million sorted cells were examined, and cell number per subset correlated strongly with RNA yield. The study compared the TCRB repertoires of sorted circulating CD4+ T cell subsets in recently diagnosed type 1 diabetes patients with those in matched healthy donors. Regulatory and stem cell-like memory subsets were obtained from only 8 patients and roughly 8 healthy donors, while naive and central memory subsets were obtained from all 30 or so donors. On the study overall, not on this receptor specifically: The naive, central memory and regulatory TCRB repertoires appeared to resemble one another more closely among patients than among healthy donors. Patients with type 1 diabetes made fewer insertions and deleted more nucleotides at VDJ recombination sites, implying thymic rearrangement abnormalities. Type 1 diabetes patients showed a moderate but significant shortening of TCRB CDR3 length in all four CD4+ subsets. Shorter templates might be favored by PCR, yet because patient and control samples were amplified and corrected together, any such skew would affect both groups equally. Because the HLA sub-analyses included only small numbers of individuals, any influence of HLA type on TCRB rearrangement was left unresolved. Because cDNA was sequenced instead of genomic DNA, highly expressing activated cells could be over-represented, though the groups showed no difference in activation or CD3 levels.

All of the isolated RNA was reverse transcribed with the High Capacity cDNA Reverse Transcription Kit, so expressed TCRB transcripts were sequenced. Naive, central memory and regulatory T cell samples underwent deep immunoSEQ sequencing, averaging about 3.57 million total reads per sample. Sorted cells were lysed in RLT buffer and RNA was extracted with DNase-treated RNeasy Micro or Mini kits, depending on cell number. To prevent cross-contamination, every cell subset was processed on its own, while patient and healthy donor samples were processed together. TCRB sequences were amplified from cDNA with the immunoSEQ multiplex PCR, producing 87-bp fragments spanning the CDR3 region. Amplicons were sequenced on the Illumina HiSeq platform. For the original study's pipeline: PCR bias was computationally corrected using synthetic template baselines, reads within Hamming distance 2 were collapsed, and singletons that could not be merged were discarded. Reads were aligned to IMGT to assign V, D and J genes, CDR3 length, and insertions or deletions at six rearrangement sites. Clonotype counts were normalized to sorted cell number within each subset before computing true diversity and Gini coefficients with the tcR R package. The overlap coefficient, calculated on TCRB nucleotide sequences, was used to quantify repertoire sharing. The table was pulled from immuneACCESS by TCRdb, which kept in-frame rearrangements only. Such tables lose some clones; where checked, under half of the loss comes from unresolved V genes, and the rest has no known cause. The V and J calls and clone size are taken from that table; D and trimming were inferred from the DNA. The sample profile shows some 140,000 clones; around 9% of them were found once. Around 0.7% of the sample rests with the top ten.

V is clipped by 6 bases and J by 1 base, and the sequence between their germline boundaries is 8 bases long. There are 13 amino acids in the CDR3, from cysteine to phenylalanine inclusive. Kept here is only the CDR3 DNA, which spans 39 bases and is read in frame from base 1. Via the germline V gene, CDR1 is SGHRS and CDR2 YFSETQ. A single peripheral blood draw of around 0.11 L on average was collected from each donor into heparinised tubes. Using a panel that included CD45RO, CCR7, CD25, CD127, CD95 and CD27, naive, central memory, regulatory and stem cell-like memory CD4+ T cells were sorted on a BD FACSAria II. Purity was above 98% for every sorted population. Right away, PBMCs were isolated by Lymphoprep density gradient centrifugation and were stained directly, with no culture step. So that batch effects would be minimized, each experiment stained and sorted samples in pairs, pairing one healthy donor with one patient.

The V gene is TRBV5-1 and the J gene is TRBJ1-3; the D gene remains uncertain. The sequence was collected from a young man with type 1 diabetes. The sample comprised central memory CD4+ T cells from blood. At the DNA level, the sequence is TGCGCCAGCAAGAGAGATTCTGGAAACACCATATATTTT. It specifies CASKRDSGNTIYF.